Reported below is one T cell receptor (beta chain). The target antigen is unknown. This record comes from a study of shared clonotypes between healthy human individuals. Deep was the level at which the assay was run. An approximately 210 ng quantity of DNA, tens of thousands of T cell genomes, went into the sorted-subset replicate PCRs. Generated by immunoSEQ multiplex PCR, the TCRdb table keeps only in-frame clones and is missing some. The sample contains about 2 million clones, about 95% of which appear only once. Terminally differentiated effector memory CD45RA+ cells were excluded by CCR7 positive selection of CD45RO-negative cells. The CDR3 consists of 16 residues. The V gene end was trimmed by 5 bases and the J gene end by 2 bases; junction bases not matched to a gene: 7. The germline V gene encodes CDR1 MGHRA and CDR2 YSYEKL. Overall study findings and caveats: The naive CD4 repertoires of four donors were compared, and roughly 5% of clonotypes were shared.

Sequences were obtained from naive CD8+ T cells sorted from blood. The clonotype originates from a man aged 18 to 29 in good health. The chain combines TRBV4-1 with TRBJ2-1; the match to TRBD2 covers 9 bases. The CDR3 DNA follows: TGCGCCAGCAGCAAGGTAGGGACTAGCCCCTACAATGAGCAGTTCTTC. Translated: CASSKVGTSPYNEQFF.